A selection of T cell receptor beta chains follows, all from one sample in a study of blood T cell repertoires in COVID-19. Some clones are missing from TCRdb's copy, which holds only in-frame ones; the method was immunoSEQ multiplex PCR. Among approximately 150,000 clones listed, approximately 80% were seen once. Specimen: peripheral blood. Receptor source: a human donor in a cohort sampled during active COVID-19. The conserved cysteine and the conserved F or W are not part of the CDR3 here. The D gene is left open where the match is weak.

V | D | CDR3
TRBV6-6 | . | ASSRGELNTEAF
TRBV4-2 | TRBD1 | ASSPQDRDIDEQF
TRBV18 | . | ASSPPEFQGDEQF
TRBV28 | TRBD2 | ASTIPKGGSGTANTGELF
TRBV3-1/TRBV3-2 | TRBD1 | ASSRGQGGYGYT
TRBV5-6 | . | ASSLDRDYNGYT
TRBV28 | TRBD1 | ASSRTGKSFGNEKLF
TRBV5-1 | . | ASSPEGRYEQY
TRBV7-9 | . | ASSLPGSPMDTQY
TRBV28 | TRBD2 | ASSPGGEGAREQY
TRBV6-2/TRBV6-3 | . | ASSYHDNLGETQY
TRBV5-1 | TRBD1 | ASSFGTGVNYGYT
TRBV4-1 | TRBD2 | ASSQALPQAGGKGVAKNIQY
TRBV28 | . | ASSLAGPLYEQY
TRBV28 | . | ASSLAGRDTEAF
TRBV4-2 | . | ASSQDWPGVSYEQY
TRBV5-1 | . | ASSLDGPNPPLYEQY
TRBV29-1 | . | SVLSGTDTQY
TRBV10-3 | TRBD1 | AISESAGTGDYEQY
TRBV27 | . | ASSSRSRGDNQPQH
TRBV11-2 | TRBD1 | ASSLALRTGVLMNTEAF
TRBV5-5 | TRBD2 | ASSLASGRAPDTQY
TRBV28 | . | ASRSTGRTEAF
TRBV18 | TRBD2 | ASSLGLAGVYEQY
TRBV7-8 | TRBD2 | ASRHLAGGTDTQY
TRBV27 | TRBD2 | ASSSTWTSSSNEQF
TRBV29-1 | TRBD2 | SVAAQERGEAQY